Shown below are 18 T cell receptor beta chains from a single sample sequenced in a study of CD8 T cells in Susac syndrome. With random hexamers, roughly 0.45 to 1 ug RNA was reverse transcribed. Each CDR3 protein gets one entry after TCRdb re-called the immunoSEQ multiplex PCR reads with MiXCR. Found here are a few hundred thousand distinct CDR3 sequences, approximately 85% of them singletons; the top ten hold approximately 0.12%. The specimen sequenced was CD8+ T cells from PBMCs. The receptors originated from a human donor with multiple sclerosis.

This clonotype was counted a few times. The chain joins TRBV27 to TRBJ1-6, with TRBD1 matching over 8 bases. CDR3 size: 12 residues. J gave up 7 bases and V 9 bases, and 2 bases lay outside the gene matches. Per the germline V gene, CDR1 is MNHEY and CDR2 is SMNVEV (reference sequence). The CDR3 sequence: CASNRGNSPLHF. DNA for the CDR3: TGTGCCAGTAACAGGGGGAATTCACCCCTCCACTTT.

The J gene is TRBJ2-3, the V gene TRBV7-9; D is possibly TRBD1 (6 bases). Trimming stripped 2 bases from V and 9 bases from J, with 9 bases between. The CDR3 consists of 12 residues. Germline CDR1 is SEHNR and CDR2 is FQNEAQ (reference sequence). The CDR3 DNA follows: TGTGCCAGCAGCTTAAACAGGGTAACGCAGTATTTT. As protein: CASSLNRVTQYF.

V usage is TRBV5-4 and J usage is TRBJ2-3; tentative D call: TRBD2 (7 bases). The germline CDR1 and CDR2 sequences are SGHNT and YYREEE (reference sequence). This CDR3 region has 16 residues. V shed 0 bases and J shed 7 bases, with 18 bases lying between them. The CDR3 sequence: CASSLEGGRMGNTQYF. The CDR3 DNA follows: TGTGCCAGCAGCTTGGAGGGGGGGAGGATGGGAAATACGCAGTATTTT.

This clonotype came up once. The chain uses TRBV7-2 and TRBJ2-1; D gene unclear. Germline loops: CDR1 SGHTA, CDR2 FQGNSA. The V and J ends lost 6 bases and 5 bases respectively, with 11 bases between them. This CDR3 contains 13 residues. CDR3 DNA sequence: TGTGCCAGCAGGGTCCTTTCAAACAATGAGCAGTTCTTC. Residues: CASRVLSNNEQFF.

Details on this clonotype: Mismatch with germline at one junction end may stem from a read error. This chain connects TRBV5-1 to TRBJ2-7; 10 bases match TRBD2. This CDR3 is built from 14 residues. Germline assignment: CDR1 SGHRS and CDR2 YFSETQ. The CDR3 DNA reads TGCGCCAGCAGTCTAGCGGGAGATTCCTACGAGCAGCACTTC. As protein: CASSLAGDSYEQHF.

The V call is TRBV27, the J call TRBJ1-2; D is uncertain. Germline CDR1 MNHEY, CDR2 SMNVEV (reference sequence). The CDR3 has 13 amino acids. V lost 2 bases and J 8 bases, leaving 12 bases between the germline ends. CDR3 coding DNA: TGTGCCAGCAGTTTAGGTCTGTCTCTGGGCTACACCTTC. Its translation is CASSLGLSLGYTF.

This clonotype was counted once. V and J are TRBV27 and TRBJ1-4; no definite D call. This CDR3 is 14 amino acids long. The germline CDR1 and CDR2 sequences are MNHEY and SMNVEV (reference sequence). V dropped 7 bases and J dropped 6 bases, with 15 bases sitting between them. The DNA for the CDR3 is TGTGCCAGCACCCGCACGGGATCACATGAAAAACTGTTTTTT. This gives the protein CASTRTGSHEKLFF.

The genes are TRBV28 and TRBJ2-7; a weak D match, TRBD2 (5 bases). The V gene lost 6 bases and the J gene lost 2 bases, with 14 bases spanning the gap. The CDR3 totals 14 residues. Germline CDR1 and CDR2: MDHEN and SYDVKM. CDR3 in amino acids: CASRPPAVTYEQYF. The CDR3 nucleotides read TGTGCCAGCAGACCCCCAGCGGTAACCTACGAGCAGTACTTC. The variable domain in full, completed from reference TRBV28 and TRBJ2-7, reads DVKVTQSSRYLVKRTGEKVFLECVQDMDHENMFWYRQDPGLGLRLIYFSYDVKMKEKGDIPEGYSVSREKKERFSLILESASTNQTSMYLCASRPPAVTYEQYFGPGTRLTVT.

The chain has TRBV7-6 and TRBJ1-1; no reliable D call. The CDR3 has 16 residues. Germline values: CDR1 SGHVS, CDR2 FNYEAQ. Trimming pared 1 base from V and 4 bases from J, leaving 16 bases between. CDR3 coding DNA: TGTGCCAGCAGCTTAGGGTTTGGTAGGGAGGGCACTGAAGCTTTCTTT. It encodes CASSLGFGREGTEAFF.

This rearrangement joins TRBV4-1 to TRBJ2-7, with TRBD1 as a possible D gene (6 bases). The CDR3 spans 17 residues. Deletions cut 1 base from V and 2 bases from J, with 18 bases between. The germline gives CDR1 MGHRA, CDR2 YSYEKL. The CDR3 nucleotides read TGCGCCAGCAGCCAAGTTGGTGTACAGGGTGTCGCCTACGAGCAGTACTTC. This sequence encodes CASSQVGVQGVAYEQYF.

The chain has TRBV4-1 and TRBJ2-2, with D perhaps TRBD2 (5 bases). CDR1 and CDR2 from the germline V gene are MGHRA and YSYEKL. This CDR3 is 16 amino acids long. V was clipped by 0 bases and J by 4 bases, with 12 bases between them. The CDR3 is CASSQDTGRGTGELFF. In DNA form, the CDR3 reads TGCGCCAGCAGCCAAGACACGGGCCGGGGCACCGGGGAGCTGTTTTTT.

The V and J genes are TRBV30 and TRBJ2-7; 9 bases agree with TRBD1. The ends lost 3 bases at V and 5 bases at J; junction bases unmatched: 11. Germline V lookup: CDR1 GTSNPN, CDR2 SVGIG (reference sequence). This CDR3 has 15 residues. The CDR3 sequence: CAWSQGDREFHEQYF. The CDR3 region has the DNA TGTGCCTGGAGCCAGGGGGACAGGGAATTCCACGAGCAGTACTTC.

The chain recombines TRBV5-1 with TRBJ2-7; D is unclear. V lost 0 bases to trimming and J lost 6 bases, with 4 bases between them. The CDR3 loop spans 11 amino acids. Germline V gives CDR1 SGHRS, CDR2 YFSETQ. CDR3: CASSLGTEQYF. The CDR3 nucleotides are TGCGCCAGCAGCTTGGGGACCGAGCAGTACTTC.

The CDR3 coding sequence is TGTGCCAGCAGCTTGGCCAGCTATGGCTACACCTTC. It codes for CASSLASYGYTF. This chain uses TRBV11-2 with TRBJ1-2; D gene uncertain. The CDR3 totals 12 residues. Germline assignment: CDR1 SGHAT and CDR2 FQNNGV. Trimming took off 3 bases at V and 4 bases at J, with 6 bases between the two ends.

CDR3 amino acids: CASSSTLQGARGETQYF. CDR3 DNA: TGTGCCAGCAGTTCCACTTTACAGGGGGCGCGGGGAGAGACCCAGTACTTC. V and J are TRBV7-8 and TRBJ2-5, with 9 bases that match TRBD1. The CDR3 consists of 17 residues. J gave up 4 bases and V 6 bases, and 15 bases lay outside the gene matches. From germline, CDR1 is SGHVS and CDR2 FQNEAQ.

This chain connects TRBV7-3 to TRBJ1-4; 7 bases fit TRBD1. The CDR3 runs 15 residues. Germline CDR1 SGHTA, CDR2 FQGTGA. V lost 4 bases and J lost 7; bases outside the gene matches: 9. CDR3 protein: CASSSTGAVGEKLFF. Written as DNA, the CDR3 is TGTGCCAGCAGCTCTACAGGGGCTGTAGGTGAAAAACTGTTTTTT.

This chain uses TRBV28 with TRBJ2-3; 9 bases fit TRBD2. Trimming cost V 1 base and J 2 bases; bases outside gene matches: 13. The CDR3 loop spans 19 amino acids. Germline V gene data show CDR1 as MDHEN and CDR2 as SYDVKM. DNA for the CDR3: TGTGCCAGCAGTTTATTTGTCCCGGCTAGCGGGGAACTCACAGATACGCAGTATTTT. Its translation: CASSLFVPASGELTDTQYF.

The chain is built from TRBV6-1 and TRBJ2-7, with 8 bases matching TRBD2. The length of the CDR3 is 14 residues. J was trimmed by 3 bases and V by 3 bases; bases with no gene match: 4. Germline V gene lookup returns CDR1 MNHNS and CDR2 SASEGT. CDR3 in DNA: TGTGCCAGCAGTGACGGGACTAGAGGCTACGAGCAGTACTTC. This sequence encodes CASSDGTRGYEQYF.